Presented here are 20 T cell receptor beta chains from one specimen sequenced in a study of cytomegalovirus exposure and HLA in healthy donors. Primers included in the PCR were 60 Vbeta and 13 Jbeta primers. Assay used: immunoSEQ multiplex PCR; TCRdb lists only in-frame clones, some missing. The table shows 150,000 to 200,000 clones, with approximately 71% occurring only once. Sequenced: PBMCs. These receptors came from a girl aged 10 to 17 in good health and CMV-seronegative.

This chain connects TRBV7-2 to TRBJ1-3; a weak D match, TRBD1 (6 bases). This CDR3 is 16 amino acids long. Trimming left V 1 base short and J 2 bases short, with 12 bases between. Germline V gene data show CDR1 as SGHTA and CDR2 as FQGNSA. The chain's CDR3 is CASSLGDPGAGNTIYF. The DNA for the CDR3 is TGTGCCAGCAGCTTAGGGGACCCAGGGGCTGGAAACACCATATATTTT.

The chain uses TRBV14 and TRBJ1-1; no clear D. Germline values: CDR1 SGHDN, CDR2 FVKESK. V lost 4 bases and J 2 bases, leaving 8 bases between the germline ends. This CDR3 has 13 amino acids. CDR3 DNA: TGTGCCAGCAGCCCCATCAGAAACACTGAAGCTTTCTTT. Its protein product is CASSPIRNTEAFF.

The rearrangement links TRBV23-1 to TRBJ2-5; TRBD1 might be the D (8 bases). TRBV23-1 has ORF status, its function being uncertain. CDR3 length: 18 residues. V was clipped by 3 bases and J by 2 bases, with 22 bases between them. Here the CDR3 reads CASSHSDREGGSQETQYF. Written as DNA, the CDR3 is TGCGCCAGCAGTCACTCGGACAGGGAGGGAGGTTCACAAGAGACCCAGTACTTC.

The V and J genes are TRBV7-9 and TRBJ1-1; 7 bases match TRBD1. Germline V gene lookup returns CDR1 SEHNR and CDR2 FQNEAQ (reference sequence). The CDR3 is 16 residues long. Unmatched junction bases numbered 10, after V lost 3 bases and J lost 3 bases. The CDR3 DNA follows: TGTGCCAGCAGCTTCGACCCGGGGCAGGGGGACACTGAAGCTTTCTTT. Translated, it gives CASSFDPGQGDTEAFF.

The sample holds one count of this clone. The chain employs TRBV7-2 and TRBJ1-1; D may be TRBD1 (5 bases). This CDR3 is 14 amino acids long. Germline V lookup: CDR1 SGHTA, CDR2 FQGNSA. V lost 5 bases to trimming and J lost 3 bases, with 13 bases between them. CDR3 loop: CASSPAVGHTEAFF. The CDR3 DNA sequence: TGTGCCAGCAGCCCGGCGGTGGGGCACACTGAAGCTTTCTTT.

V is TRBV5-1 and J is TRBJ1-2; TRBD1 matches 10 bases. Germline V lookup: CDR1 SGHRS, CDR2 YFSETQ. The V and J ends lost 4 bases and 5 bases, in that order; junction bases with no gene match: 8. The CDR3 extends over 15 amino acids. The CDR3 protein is CASSVGDRGSYGYTF. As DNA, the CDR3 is TGCGCCAGCAGCGTAGGGGACAGGGGTTCTTATGGCTACACCTTC.

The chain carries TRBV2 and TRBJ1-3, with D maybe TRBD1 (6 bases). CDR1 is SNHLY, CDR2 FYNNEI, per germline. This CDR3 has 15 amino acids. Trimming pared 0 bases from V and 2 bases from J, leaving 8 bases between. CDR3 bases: TGTGCCAGCAGTGAAGCTAGGGGGACTGGAAACACCATATATTTT. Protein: CASSEARGTGNTIYF.

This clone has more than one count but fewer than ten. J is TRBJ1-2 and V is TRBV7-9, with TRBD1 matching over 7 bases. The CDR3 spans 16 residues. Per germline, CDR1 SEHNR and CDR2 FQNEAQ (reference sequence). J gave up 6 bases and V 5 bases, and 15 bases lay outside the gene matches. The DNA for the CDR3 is TGTGCCAGCAGCACAACAGAACCTACAGGGGTCGATGGCTACACCTTC. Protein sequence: CASSTTEPTGVDGYTF.

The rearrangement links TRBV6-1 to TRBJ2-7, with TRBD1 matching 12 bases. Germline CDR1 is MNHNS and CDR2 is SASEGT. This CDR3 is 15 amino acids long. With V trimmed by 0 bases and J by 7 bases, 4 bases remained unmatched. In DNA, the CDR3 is TGTGCCAGCAGTGAAGCGGGACAGGGGGCAGGGGAGCAGTACTTC. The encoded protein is CASSEAGQGAGEQYF.

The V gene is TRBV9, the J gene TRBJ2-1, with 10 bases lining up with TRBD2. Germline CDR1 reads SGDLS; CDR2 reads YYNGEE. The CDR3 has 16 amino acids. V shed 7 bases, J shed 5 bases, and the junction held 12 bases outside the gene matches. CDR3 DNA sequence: TGTGCCAGCTTCCCAGAAGCGGGGGGGCAAAACAATGAGCAGTTCTTC. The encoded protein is CASFPEAGGQNNEQFF.

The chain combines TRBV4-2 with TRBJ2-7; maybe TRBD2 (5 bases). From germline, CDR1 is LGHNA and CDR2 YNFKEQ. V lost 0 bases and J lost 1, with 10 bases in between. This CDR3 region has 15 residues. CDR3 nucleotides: TGTGCCAGCAGCCAAGATTGGGAGCTATCCTACGAGCAGTACTTC. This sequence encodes CASSQDWELSYEQYF.

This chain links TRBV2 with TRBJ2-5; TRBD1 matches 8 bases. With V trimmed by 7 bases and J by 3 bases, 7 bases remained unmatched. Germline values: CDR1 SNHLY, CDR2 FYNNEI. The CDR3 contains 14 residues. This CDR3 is CASKGSTGEETQYF. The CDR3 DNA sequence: TGTGCCAGCAAAGGTTCGACAGGGGAAGAGACCCAGTACTTC.

The CDR3 nucleotides are TGTGCCAGCAGCGGGGGCCTAAGGGACAGCAATGGCTACACCTTC. As protein: CASSGGLRDSNGYTF. The chain employs TRBV9 and TRBJ1-2, with TRBD1 matching over 7 bases. The trim removed 3 bases at V and 6 bases at J, leaving 11 bases unmatched. The CDR3 runs to 15 residues. Germline V lookup: CDR1 SGDLS, CDR2 YYNGEE. The full variable domain, with the rest looked up from reference TRBV9 and TRBJ1-2, is DSGVTQTPKHLITATGQRVTLRCSPRSGDLSVYWYQQSLDQGLQFLIQYYNGEERAKGNILERFSAQQFPDLHSELNLSSLELGDSALYFCASSGGLRDSNGYTFGSGTRLTVV.

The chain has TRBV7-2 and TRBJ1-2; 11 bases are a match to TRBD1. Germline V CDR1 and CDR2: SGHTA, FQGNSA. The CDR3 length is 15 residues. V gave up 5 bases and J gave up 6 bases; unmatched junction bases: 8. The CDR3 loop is CASSDRDRGRNGYTF. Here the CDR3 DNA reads TGTGCCAGCAGCGACCGGGACAGGGGGAGGAATGGCTACACCTTC.

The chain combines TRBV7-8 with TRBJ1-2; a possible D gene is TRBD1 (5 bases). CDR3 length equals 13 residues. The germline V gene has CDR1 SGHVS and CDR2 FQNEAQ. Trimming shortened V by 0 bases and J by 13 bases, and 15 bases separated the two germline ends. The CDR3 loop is CASSLAGGDLPTF. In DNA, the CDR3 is TGTGCCAGCAGCTTAGCGGGGGGGGACCTGCCCACCTTC.

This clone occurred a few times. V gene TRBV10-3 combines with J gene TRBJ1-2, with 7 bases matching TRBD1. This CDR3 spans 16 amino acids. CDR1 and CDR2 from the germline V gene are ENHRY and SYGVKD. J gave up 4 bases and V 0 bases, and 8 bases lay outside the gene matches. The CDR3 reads CAISESRDGDSYGYTF. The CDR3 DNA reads TGTGCCATCAGTGAGTCTCGTGATGGGGACAGCTATGGCTACACCTTC.

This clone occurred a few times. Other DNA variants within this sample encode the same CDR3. The CDR3 here is CASSLGGSQPQHF. The DNA for the CDR3 is TGTGCCAGCAGCTTGGGGGGTTCTCAGCCCCAGCATTTT. The V and J genes are TRBV7-9 and TRBJ1-5; a possible D gene is TRBD1 (5 bases). CDR1 and CDR2 (germline): SEHNR, FQNEAQ (reference sequence). This CDR3 region has 13 residues. V was shortened by 3 bases and J by 6 bases, with 9 bases between the two germline ends.

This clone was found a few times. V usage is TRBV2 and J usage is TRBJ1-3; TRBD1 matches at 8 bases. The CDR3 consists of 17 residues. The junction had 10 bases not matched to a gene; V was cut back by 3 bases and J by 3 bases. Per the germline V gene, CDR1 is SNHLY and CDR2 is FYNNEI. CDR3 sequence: CASSEVSTGEYGNTIYF. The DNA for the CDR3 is TGTGCCAGCAGTGAGGTTTCGACAGGGGAATATGGAAACACCATATATTTT. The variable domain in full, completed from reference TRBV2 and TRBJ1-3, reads EPEVTQTPSHQVTQMGQEVILRCVPISNHLYFYWYRQILGQKVEFLVSFYNNEISEKSEIFDDQFSVERPDGSNFTLKIRSTKLEDSAMYFCASSEVSTGEYGNTIYFGEGSWLTVV.

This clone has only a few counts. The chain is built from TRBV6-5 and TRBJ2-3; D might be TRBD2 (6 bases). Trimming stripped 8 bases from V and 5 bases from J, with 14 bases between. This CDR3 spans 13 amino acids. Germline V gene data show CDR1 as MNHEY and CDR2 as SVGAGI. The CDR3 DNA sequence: TGTGCCAGCGCGGTGACTAGACAAGATACGCAGTATTTT. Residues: CASAVTRQDTQYF.

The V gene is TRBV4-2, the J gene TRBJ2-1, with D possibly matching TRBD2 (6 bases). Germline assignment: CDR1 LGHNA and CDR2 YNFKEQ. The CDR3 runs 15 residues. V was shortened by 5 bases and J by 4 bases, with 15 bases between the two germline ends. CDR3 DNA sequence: TGTGCCAGCAGCACCCGAGGGGAGGCATACAATGAGCAGTTCTTC. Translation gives CASSTRGEAYNEQFF.